The 28 T cell receptor beta chains listed next were all sequenced from one sample in a study of CD8+ T cells in alopecia areata. After isolation, RNA underwent reverse transcription to generate cDNA as the sequencing template. Here immunoSEQ multiplex PCR was the method, and the copy in TCRdb shows in-frame clones only, minus some. The sample lists about 180,000 clones, 40% to 65% occurring once. Treatment described: oral pan-JAK inhibitor, 5-10 mg twice daily. Specimen: CD8+ T cells sorted from blood, collected at week 52, from a patient treated with tofacitinib. These receptors were taken from a human donor with alopecia areata.

The V and J genes are TRBV30 and TRBJ2-1, with 8 positions matching TRBD1. This CDR3 spans 15 amino acids. J gave up 3 bases and V 2 bases, and 6 bases lay outside the gene matches. Germline values: CDR1 GTSNPN, CDR2 SVGIG (reference sequence). The CDR3 nucleotides are TGTGCCTGGAGTCGGACAGGGTACGGCTACAATGAGCAGTTCTTC. Residues: CAWSRTGYGYNEQFF.

This clone appeared a single time. The chain couples TRBV30 to TRBJ2-3; possibly TRBD2 for D (5 bases). The V gene's germline CDR1 is GTSNPN and CDR2 SVGIG (reference sequence). Trimming stripped 0 bases from V and 2 bases from J, with 15 bases between. There are 16 residues in the CDR3. This CDR3 reads CAWSVLPGGITDTQYF. As DNA, the CDR3 is TGTGCCTGGAGTGTCCTACCCGGAGGTATCACAGATACGCAGTATTTT.

There are a few counts of this clone. This sequence joins TRBV29-1 and TRBJ2-3; TRBD1 is a possible D gene (5 bases). The germline V gene has CDR1 SQVTM and CDR2 ANQGSEA. The ends were cut back, 6 bases at V and 4 bases at J, with 14 bases in the middle. CDR3 length: 13 residues. CDR3 in DNA: TGCAGCGTACGTGACAGTGTATCAGATACGCAGTATTTT. Translation gives CSVRDSVSDTQYF.

There are a few counts of this clone. The J gene is TRBJ2-5, the V gene TRBV29-1; either TRBD1 or TRBD2 may fit D (5 bases each). V dropped 4 bases and J dropped 7 bases, with 16 bases sitting between them. Germline CDR1 reads SQVTM; CDR2 reads ANQGSEA. The CDR3 totals 13 residues. The CDR3 reads CSVVPGPKRTQYF. The DNA of the CDR3 is TGCAGCGTTGTTCCGGGGCCTAAGAGGACCCAGTACTTC.

The chain employs TRBV7-3 and TRBJ2-6; tentative D call: TRBD2 (6 bases). CDR1 SGHTA and CDR2 FQGTGA come from the germline V gene. Trimming cost V 4 bases and J 2 bases, with 12 bases left between them. The CDR3 length is 16 residues. CDR3 DNA: TGTGCCAGCAGCTCCCGGGGGTCCGCTGGGGCCAACGTCCTGACTTTC. Protein product: CASSSRGSAGANVLTF.

The chain uses TRBV2 and TRBJ2-3; D is possibly TRBD1 (6 bases). Germline CDR1 reads SNHLY; CDR2 reads FYNNEI. The CDR3 has 15 residues. Trimming left V 3 bases short and J 6 bases short, with 16 bases between. CDR3 sequence (DNA): TGTGCCAGCAGTGATCCCTACAGGGAACGGGATACGCAGTATTTT. The encoded protein is CASSDPYRERDTQYF.

This chain uses TRBV25-1 with TRBJ2-5, with 7 bases matching TRBD1. After removal of 6 bases from V and 4 bases from J, the junction contained 8 bases not matched to a gene. The CDR3 loop spans 14 amino acids. CDR1 is MGHDK, CDR2 SYGVNS, per germline. CDR3 bases: TGTGCCAGCAGAACGACAGGGATGGGAGAGACCCAGTACTTC. Its translation is CASRTTGMGETQYF.

This clone was picked up a small number of times. J is TRBJ2-2 and V is TRBV29-1, with TRBD1 as a possible D gene (6 bases). The CDR3 consists of 14 residues. The germline V gene encodes CDR1 SQVTM and CDR2 ANQGSEA. V lost 3 bases and J 3 bases, leaving 11 bases between the germline ends. The CDR3 region is CSVDEAGDTGELFF. The CDR3, as DNA: TGCAGCGTTGATGAGGCAGGGGACACCGGGGAGCTGTTTTTT.

In its sample, this clone was seen a few times. This chain joins TRBV30 and TRBJ2-7, with 10 bases lining up with TRBD1. Unmatched junction bases numbered 12, after V lost 3 bases and J lost 4 bases. The CDR3 consists of 16 residues. CDR1 is GTSNPN, CDR2 SVGIG, per germline (reference sequence). Here the CDR3 DNA reads TGTGCCTGGAGCGGACCGGACAGGGGGACGGGGTACGAGCAGTACTTC. This codes for CAWSGPDRGTGYEQYF.

This clone has more than one count but fewer than ten. The chain carries TRBV30 and TRBJ2-6; D call uncertain. Trimming left V 0 bases short and J 0 bases short, with 6 bases between. The germline CDR1 and CDR2 sequences are GTSNPN and SVGIG (reference sequence). CDR3 length equals 15 residues. This CDR3 is CAWSVLLSGANVLTF. The CDR3 DNA sequence: TGTGCCTGGAGTGTACTACTCTCTGGGGCCAACGTCCTGACTTTC.

CDR3 DNA: TGTGCCAGCTGGAAGGGTGTTGGGGAGACCCAGTACTTC. This encodes CASWKGVGETQYF. The chain couples TRBV6-5 to TRBJ2-5; no definite D call. CDR1 and CDR2 (germline): MNHEY, SVGAGI. Deletions cut 8 bases from V and 5 bases from J, with 15 bases between. The CDR3 runs to 13 residues.

The CDR3 spells CAWNSYNQPQHF. The CDR3 DNA reads as TGTGCCTGGAACAGCTACAATCAGCCCCAGCATTTT. This sequence joins TRBV30 and TRBJ1-5; D unclear. Germline V gene data show CDR1 as GTSNPN and CDR2 as SVGIG (reference sequence). The CDR3 spans 12 residues. Trimming took off 4 bases at V and 3 bases at J, with 7 bases between the two ends.

About this clone: This may arise from a read error, as a much more abundant clone is one base away. This sequence joins TRBV6-5 and TRBJ2-7; D call uncertain. Germline CDR1 reads MNHEY; CDR2 reads SVGAGI. The CDR3 length is 10 residues. With 1 base removed from V and 5 bases from J, the gap between germline ends came to 0 bases. DNA for the CDR3: TGTGCCAGCAGTTACTACGAGCAGTACTTC. This translates into CASSYYEQYF.

This clone was counted between two and nine times. J is TRBJ2-3 and V is TRBV9; 8 bases are a match to TRBD2. V lost 4 bases to trimming and J lost 4 bases; unmatched junction nucleotides: 5. Germline V gene data show CDR1 as SGDLS and CDR2 as YYNGEE. This CDR3 spans 14 amino acids. The CDR3 protein is CASSPGGGPDTQYF. CDR3 sequence (DNA): TGTGCCAGCAGCCCGGGGGGGGGCCCAGATACGCAGTATTTT.

A few counts support this clone. This chain joins TRBV11-2 and TRBJ2-1; 8 bases map to TRBD1. The CDR3 is 15 amino acids. With 3 bases clipped from V and 4 bases from J, the junction kept 5 bases outside the gene matches. The germline V gene has CDR1 SGHAT and CDR2 FQNNGV. The CDR3 DNA follows: TGTGCCAGCAGCTTTGGACAGGGTCTTTACAATGAGCAGTTCTTC. Its translation: CASSFGQGLYNEQFF.

The rearrangement links TRBV5-1 to TRBJ2-1; perhaps D is TRBD1 or TRBD2 (5 bases each). The V end lost 3 bases, the J end lost 5 bases, and 12 bases lay between the germline ends. CDR1 and CDR2 from the germline V gene are SGHRS and YFSETQ. The CDR3 contains 14 residues. The CDR3 is CASSSGTEDNEQFF. The CDR3 DNA follows: TGCGCCAGCAGCTCCGGGACGGAAGACAATGAGCAGTTCTTC.

J is TRBJ1-2 and V is TRBV30; tentatively, D is TRBD1 (5 bases). V was shortened by 4 bases and J by 2 bases, with 14 bases between the two germline ends. The germline gives CDR1 GTSNPN, CDR2 SVGIG (reference sequence). The length of the CDR3 is 14 residues. The CDR3 DNA sequence: TGTGCCTGGACCCCAACAGGAACCAACTATGGCTACACCTTC. Amino acids: CAWTPTGTNYGYTF. Full variable domain (rest looked up from reference TRBV30 and TRBJ1-2): SQTIHQWPATLVQPVGSPLSLECTVEGTSNPNLYWYRQAAGRGLQLLFYSVGIGQISSEVPQNLSASRPQDRQFILSSKKLLLSDSGFYLCAWTPTGTNYGYTFGSGTRLTVV.

The V call is TRBV9, the J call TRBJ1-2, with TRBD1 identical over 12 bases. Trimming cost V 3 bases and J 6 bases; bases outside gene matches: 6. The CDR3 sequence is 15 residues long. Germline assignment: CDR1 SGDLS and CDR2 YYNGEE. CDR3 amino acids: CASSGDRGRYDGYTF. The CDR3 bases are TGTGCCAGCAGCGGGGACAGGGGGCGTTACGATGGCTACACCTTC.

This sequence joins TRBV13 and TRBJ2-4; TRBD1 or TRBD2 may be the D gene (5 bases each). V was pared by 3 bases and J by 5 bases, with 11 bases between. CDR1 is PRHDT, CDR2 FYEKMQ, per germline (reference sequence). The CDR3 extends over 14 amino acids. In DNA, the CDR3 is TGTGCCAGCAGCTTGGCCCGGGGCCAAAACATTCAGTACTTC. Its translation: CASSLARGQNIQYF.

This clone was seen a few times. The CDR3, as DNA: TGTGCCAGCAGCTTAGTTCCGCTGACCGACAATGAGCAGTTCTTC. Its translation: CASSLVPLTDNEQFF. V and J are TRBV7-9 and TRBJ2-1; no reliable D call. The CDR3 is 15 residues long. The ends were cut back, 1 base at V and 5 bases at J, with 12 bases in the middle. CDR1 is SEHNR and CDR2 is FQNEAQ in the germline V gene (reference sequence).

The rearrangement uses TRBV4-2 and TRBJ2-3, with no clear D. Trimming removed 0 bases from V and 4 bases from J, with 8 bases in between. This CDR3 comprises 14 residues. Looked up from germline, CDR1 is LGHNA and CDR2 is YNFKEQ. The CDR3: CASSQEWGPDTQYF. DNA of the CDR3: TGTGCCAGCAGCCAAGAGTGGGGTCCAGATACGCAGTATTTT.

CDR3 sequence: CASSERGPAKNIQYF. CDR3 bases: TGTGCCAGCAGTGAAAGGGGACCAGCCAAAAACATTCAGTACTTC. This chain joins TRBV6-1 and TRBJ2-4; D possibly matches TRBD1 or TRBD2 (5 bases each). The germline CDR1 and CDR2 sequences are MNHNS and SASEGT. The CDR3 totals 15 residues. V was clipped by 2 bases and J by 0 bases, with 8 bases between them.

The chain carries TRBV5-6 and TRBJ2-7, with D tentatively TRBD1 or TRBD2 (6 bases each). The CDR3 totals 14 residues. Trimming stripped 2 bases from V and 5 bases from J, with 14 bases between. Germline V gives CDR1 SGHDT, CDR2 YYEEEE. Here the CDR3 DNA reads TGTGCCAGCAGCTTCCGAGGGGGAGGCGACGAGCAGTACTTC. Amino acid sequence: CASSFRGGGDEQYF.

This clone was seen a handful of times. V and J are TRBV13 and TRBJ1-5; D remains ambiguous. V was cut by 1 base and J by 2 bases, with 12 bases left in between. Per germline, CDR1 PRHDT and CDR2 FYEKMQ (reference sequence). The CDR3 covers 16 residues. In DNA form, the CDR3 reads TGTGCCAGCAGCTTAGCGTTGGGGATGGGCAATCAGCCCCAGCATTTT. Translating it yields CASSLALGMGNQPQHF.

A remark on this clone: At the DNA level, this CDR3 is encoded by other sequences in the same sample as well. The chain carries TRBV29-1 and TRBJ2-7; D may be TRBD1 (6 bases). Germline lookup yields CDR1 SQVTM and CDR2 ANQGSEA. V lost 5 bases and J lost 3, with 14 bases in between. This CDR3 region has 13 residues. The CDR3 reads CSVLGGHSYEQYF. Written as DNA, the CDR3 is TGCAGCGTTTTAGGGGGACACAGCTACGAGCAGTACTTC.

This chain connects TRBV10-3 to TRBJ2-6; possible D gene TRBD1, 6 bases. V shed 3 bases and J shed 5 bases, with 17 bases lying between them. Germline V CDR1 and CDR2: ENHRY, SYGVKD. This CDR3 is built from 17 residues. This CDR3 is CAISDGTSLDRANVLTF. CDR3 DNA sequence: TGTGCCATCAGTGACGGGACAAGTCTCGACAGGGCCAACGTCCTGACTTTC.

The J gene is TRBJ1-1, the V gene TRBV4-1; D unresolved. The CDR3 totals 15 residues. V was clipped by 3 bases and J by 1 base, with 12 bases between them. The germline V gene has CDR1 MGHRA and CDR2 YSYEKL. CDR3 sequence: CASSQGPDRNTEAFF. CDR3 DNA sequence: TGCGCCAGCAGCCAGGGCCCCGATAGGAACACTGAAGCTTTCTTT.

The rearrangement uses TRBV4-1 and TRBJ2-2; 8 bases match TRBD1. This CDR3 is 16 amino acids long. Germline values: CDR1 MGHRA, CDR2 YSYEKL. Trimming at V came to 4 bases and at J to 5 bases, leaving 9 bases not matched to a gene. The CDR3 DNA reads as TGCGCCAGCAGCCTGAGAGGGACAGGAAAAACCGGGGAGCTGTTTTTT. Protein: CASSLRGTGKTGELFF.